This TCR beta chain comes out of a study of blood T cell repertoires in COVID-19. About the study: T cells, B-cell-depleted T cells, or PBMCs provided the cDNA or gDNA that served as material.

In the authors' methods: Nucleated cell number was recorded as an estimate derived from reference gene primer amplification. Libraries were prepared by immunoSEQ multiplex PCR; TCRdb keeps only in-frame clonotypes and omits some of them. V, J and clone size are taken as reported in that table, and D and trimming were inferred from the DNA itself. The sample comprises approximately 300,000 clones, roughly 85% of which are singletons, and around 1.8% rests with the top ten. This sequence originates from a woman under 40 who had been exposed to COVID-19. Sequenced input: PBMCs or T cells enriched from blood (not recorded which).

The CDR3 DNA reads TGTGCCAGCAGCGGACTTAGCGGGAGTCGTACAGATACGCAGTATTTT. Translating it yields CASSGLSGSRTDTQYF. J is TRBJ2-3 and V is TRBV9, with 9 bases that match TRBD2. Per germline, CDR1 SGDLS and CDR2 YYNGEE. V shed 3 bases and J 3 bases; nucleotides not matched to a gene: 8. The CDR3 extends over 16 amino acids.